This TCR beta chain was obtained from a study of cytomegalovirus exposure and HLA in healthy donors. Study conclusions and caveats: Among TCR beta chains, those listed as cytomegalovirus-associated numbered about 150.

On this clone: Its antigen remains unknown.

The CDR3 covers 13 residues. Trimming stripped 6 bases from V and 2 bases from J, with 7 bases between. CDR1 is SNHLY, CDR2 FYNNEI, per germline. Primers for the PCR totalled 60 Vbeta and 13 Jbeta. In the study's own analysis: Later reanalysis found about 78 million unique TCR beta chains, around 10 million of them shared. Assay: immunoSEQ multiplex PCR; the TCRdb copy retains only in-frame clones and omits some. Clonal size and the V and J genes are those of that table, whereas D and trimming came from the DNA. The sample holds about 150,000 clones, 70% to 90% seen once. The chain joins TRBV2 to TRBJ2-2; D gene ambiguous. The clonotype was recovered from a woman aged 18-35 years in good health and CMV-seronegative. The sequenced material came from PBMCs. The CDR3 protein is CASSAENTGELFF. The CDR3 bases are TGTGCCAGCAGCGCGGAAAACACCGGGGAGCTGTTTTTT.